This T cell receptor (beta chain) was identified in a study of regulatory T cells in long-lasting Graves disease. CDR1 SEHNR and CDR2 FQNEAQ come from the germline V gene (reference sequence). CDR3 length equals 12 residues. The V end was cut by 1 base, the J end by 12 bases, with 13 bases between. For TCR beta, libraries came from iRepertoire HTBI primers and Arm-PCR of CDR3 regions. MiXCR was run by TCRdb on the multiplex PCR reads, yielding one entry per CDR3 protein. The table lists about half a million distinct CDR3 sequences, 12% of them singletons, with roughly 8.9% in the top ten. The sample's time point: newly diagnosed GD, antithyroid drugs for less than 3 months. Isolated PBMC RNA provided the starting material for the TCR library. This clonotype was detected many times. Another study also made use of these data, one on T cells in Graves' hyperthyroidism and ophthalmopathy. That investigation notes: The diagnoses drew upon clinical symptoms, serum thyroxine and TRAb, thyroid ultrasound and orbital computed tomography.

This chain links TRBV7-9 with TRBJ2-7; D possibly corresponds to TRBD2 (5 bases). Sequencing was performed on peripheral blood mononuclear cells (PBMCs), taken at new diagnosis, from a patient treated with antithyroid drugs. This TCR derives from a woman aged 25 to 39 with Graves disease. CDR3 nucleotide sequence: TGTGCCAGCAGCTTAGTGTCAGCGGCCCCGTACTTC. This codes for CASSLVSAAPYF.